The rows below give T cell receptor beta chains drawn from one sample of a study of T cells after posttransplantation cyclophosphamide. Sequencing was performed with immunoSEQ multiplex PCR; in TCRdb, only in-frame clones are kept and a portion is missing. This sample yields some 66,000 clones, of which 80% to 95% are seen a single time; roughly 2.9% belongs to the top ten. Sequencing input: PBMCs. The receptors here all came from a woman under 40 in good health and a related stem cell transplant donor. CDR3s include the opening cysteine and the closing phenylalanine or tryptophan. The D gene is left open where the match is weak. Some rows have no size entry. The others give once, few or many, or a class for an expanded clone.

clone_size j_call v_call d_call cdr3_nt cdr3_aa
NA TRBJ2-3 TRBV20-1 NA TGCAGTGCCCTTAAGCTAGATACGCAGTATTTT CSALKLDTQYF
NA TRBJ1-5 TRBV28 NA TGTGCCAGCAGCCGCGGGGCGCGGGGGAATCAGCCCCAGCATTTT CASSRGARGNQPQHF
NA TRBJ1-3 TRBV30 TRBD1 TGTGCCTGGAGGTGGAACAGGGGGCTAATCGGAAACACCATATATTTT CAWRWNRGLIGNTIYF
NA TRBJ2-5 TRBV25-1 TRBD1 TGTGCCAGCATCGGGGACAGCCAAGAGACCCAGTACTTC CASIGDSQETQYF
NA TRBJ1-2 TRBV5-6 NA TGTGCCAGCAGCTGGTGGACGGGAACTTATGGCTACACCTTC CASSWWTGTYGYTF
NA TRBJ2-1 TRBV2 TRBD1 TGTGCCAGCACTCCGGGACAGGGTTACAATGAGCAGTTCTTC CASTPGQGYNEQFF
NA TRBJ1-4 TRBV5-4 NA TGTGCCAGCAGCTTACAGGCAACTAATGAAAAACTGTTTTTT CASSLQATNEKLFF
NA TRBJ1-1 TRBV2 NA TGTGCCAGCAGGGGGGAGGGGGACACTGAAGCTTTCTTT CASRGEGDTEAFF
NA TRBJ2-6 TRBV5-4 NA TGTGCCAGCAGCTCCCCCGGGGCCAACGTCCTGACTTTC CASSSPGANVLTF
NA TRBJ1-5 TRBV10-1 NA TGCGCCAGCAGGTACGGACAAGGGGTCCCCCTTAATCAGCCCCAGCATTTT CASRYGQGVPLNQPQHF
NA TRBJ1-4 TRBV9 NA TGTGCCAGCAGCGTCGGGGGAGGGTCGGGTGAAAAACTGTTTTTT CASSVGGGSGEKLFF
NA TRBJ2-7 TRBV4-3 TRBD1 TGCGCCAGCAGCCAAGCTTTCCCGACAGGGTCCTACGAGCAGTACTTC CASSQAFPTGSYEQYF
few TRBJ1-1 TRBV7-9 NA TGTGCCAGCAGCCCCTACACTGAAGCTTTCTTT CASSPYTEAFF
NA TRBJ2-7 TRBV19 TRBD1 TGTGCCAGTAGTATTAGGGGAACCGGGACAGGAGCCTACGAGCAGTACTTC CASSIRGTGTGAYEQYF
NA TRBJ1-1 TRBV9 TRBD1 TGTGCCAGCAGCGTAGCTACAGGGGGCGCAGCTTCCACTGAAGCTTTCTTT CASSVATGGAASTEAFF
few TRBJ1-6 TRBV7-9 NA TGTGCCAGCAGCTTAGCAGGGAGGCATAATTCACCCCTCCACTTT CASSLAGRHNSPLHF
NA TRBJ1-2 TRBV5-1 NA TGCGCCAGCAGCTTGAGTGCTACAGCCAATGGCTACACCTTC CASSLSATANGYTF
few TRBJ2-7 TRBV6-1 NA TGTGCCAGCAGTGAAGACGGGGGCAGCCCCTACGAGCAGTACTTC CASSEDGGSPYEQYF
NA TRBJ1-1 TRBV7-8 NA TGTGCCAGCAGCTTAGCGGTACAGCAGAACACTGAAGCTTTCTTT CASSLAVQQNTEAFF
NA TRBJ1-1 TRBV28 NA TGTGCCAGCAGTCTTTTGACCTTGAACACTGAAGCTTTCTTT CASSLLTLNTEAFF
NA TRBJ2-7 TRBV28 NA TGTGCCAGCAGTGCATACTGGAGCTCCTACGAGCAGTACTTC CASSAYWSSYEQYF
few TRBJ1-1 TRBV19 NA TGTGCCAGTAGTGGGCCGACGAACACTGAAGCTTTCTTT CASSGPTNTEAFF
NA TRBJ2-7 TRBV6-6 NA TGTGCCAGCAGGAGAATCGACGAGCAGTACTTC CASRRIDEQYF
NA TRBJ2-7 TRBV7-9 TRBD1 TGTGCCAGCAGCTGGGACAGCCCAGCTACCTACGAGCAGTACTTC CASSWDSPATYEQYF
NA TRBJ2-5 TRBV10-3 TRBD1 TGTGCCATCAGCGGACAGGGCGACGGTGCCCAGTACTTC CAISGQGDGAQYF
NA TRBJ2-1 TRBV10-1 TRBD1 TGCGCCAGCAGTGAGTGGGACAGCTACAATGAGCAGTTCTTC CASSEWDSYNEQFF
NA TRBJ1-5 TRBV6-5 NA TGTGCCAGCAGTCCAGGGCGGAATCAGCCCCAGCATTTT CASSPGRNQPQHF
NA TRBJ2-4 TRBV5-6 TRBD1 TGTGCCAGCAGCCCAGGAGGGGGAACAGGGGGCATGAACATTCAGTACTTC CASSPGGGTGGMNIQYF
NA TRBJ1-2 TRBV30 NA TGTGCCTGGAGTAGCAGGCCTCCCTATGGCTACACCTTC CAWSSRPPYGYTF
NA TRBJ1-3 TRBV5-6 NA TGTGCCAGCAGCTTGGTGTCGGGAGCCTCTGGAAACACCATATATTTT CASSLVSGASGNTIYF
NA TRBJ2-7 TRBV5-1 NA TGCGCCAGCAGCCCCTGGGAAGGCTGGGAGCAGTACTTC CASSPWEGWEQYF
once TRBJ1-4 TRBV27 NA TGTGCCAGCAGTTTATCCGCCGCGGTGGTGGTTGAAAAACTGTTTTTT CASSLSAAVVVEKLFF
NA TRBJ2-3 TRBV6-4 NA TGTGCCAGCAGTGAAGGCCGAAAGACGACGCAGTATTTT CASSEGRKTTQYF
NA TRBJ1-1 TRBV5-1 NA TGCGCCAGCCAGCAGGGAAATGTTGCTGAAGCTTTCTTT CASQQGNVAEAFF
NA TRBJ2-3 TRBV6-5 TRBD2 TGTGCCAGCAGTTCTACAGCGGGGGGGCGTGGAGATACGCAGTATTTT CASSSTAGGRGDTQYF
NA TRBJ2-7 TRBV30 NA TGTGCCTGGAGTGGGGGGGACGAGCAGTACTTC CAWSGGDEQYF
NA TRBJ2-3 TRBV11-2 TRBD1 TGTGCCAGCAGCCCCCGGACAGGGAACACAGATACGCAGTATTTT CASSPRTGNTDTQYF
NA TRBJ2-5 TRBV27 TRBD2 TGTGCCAGCAGTTTATGGGCGGGGGGGGAGACCCAGTACTTC CASSLWAGGETQYF
NA TRBJ1-6 TRBV2 NA TGTGCCAGGACGGGTGGCGTTGATTCACCCCTCCACTTT CARTGGVDSPLHF
NA TRBJ2-2 TRBV11-2 NA TGTGCCAGCAGCTTCCGACCCACCGGGGAGCTGTTTTTT CASSFRPTGELFF
NA TRBJ1-2 TRBV7-6 NA TGTGCCAGCAGCCCGCCGGCGGGTAATGGCTACACCTTC CASSPPAGNGYTF
NA TRBJ1-2 TRBV4-3 NA TGCGCCAGCAGCCAAGATGGGGGTCGATACGATGGCTACACCTTC CASSQDGGRYDGYTF
NA TRBJ1-1 TRBV7-7 NA TGTGCCAGCAGCTTAGGGGAGAACACTGAAGCTTTCTTT CASSLGENTEAFF
NA TRBJ1-6 TRBV4-2 NA TGTGCCAGCAGCCTACGGAGGCTGGACTCCTATAATTCACCCCTCCACTTT CASSLRRLDSYNSPLHF
NA TRBJ2-7 TRBV18 NA TGTGCCAGCTCGTCAACAGGATCTTCCTACGAGCAGTACTTC CASSSTGSSYEQYF
NA TRBJ1-6 TRBV2 TRBD1 TGTGCCAGCAGCATGGGAAGGGGGCCTTCACCCCTCCACTTT CASSMGRGPSPLHF
NA TRBJ1-2 TRBV25-1 NA TGTGCCAGCAGTGAACCTACTAATCGGGGCTACACCTTC CASSEPTNRGYTF
NA TRBJ2-7 TRBV13 TRBD2 TGTGCCAGCAGCCTAAGGACTAGCGGGGGGTTCGAGCAGTACTTC CASSLRTSGGFEQYF
few TRBJ2-3 TRBV11-3 NA TGTGCCAGCAGCCCTCTGGGGGAAACAGATACGCAGTATTTT CASSPLGETDTQYF
NA TRBJ2-5 TRBV5-4 TRBD1 TGTGCCAGCAGCCTCGGGACAGCTTATCAAGAGACCCAGTACTTC CASSLGTAYQETQYF
NA TRBJ2-7 TRBV2 NA TGTGCCAGCAGTTCCCGACAGGAAACAGGCGAGCAGTACTTC CASSSRQETGEQYF
NA TRBJ1-5 TRBV9 TRBD1 TGTGCCAGCAGCGAGGGGACAGTGGGGAATCAGCCCCAGCATTTT CASSEGTVGNQPQHF
NA TRBJ2-7 TRBV7-8 NA TGTGCCAGCGCAATGTACGGGGTAAAACCGTACGAGCAGTACTTC CASAMYGVKPYEQYF
NA TRBJ1-3 TRBV6-1 TRBD1 TGTGCCAGCAGACCGGACAGGGAGGGTGGAAACACCATATATTTT CASRPDREGGNTIYF
NA TRBJ2-2 TRBV29-1 NA TGCAGCGTTGGGCAGGGAGGCGGGGAGCTGTTTTTT CSVGQGGGELFF
NA TRBJ1-5 TRBV5-5 NA TGTGCCAGCAGCTTGGCATCCCAGGGGCCCCAGCATTTT CASSLASQGPQHF
NA TRBJ2-7 TRBV4-1 NA TGCGCCAGCAGCCGAGGTATAAACCCCTACGAGCAGTACTTC CASSRGINPYEQYF
NA TRBJ2-7 TRBV12-5 TRBD1 TGTGCTAGTGGTTCGAGGCGGACAGGGGTTTATCGGGAGCAGTACTTC CASGSRRTGVYREQYF
NA TRBJ2-7 TRBV2 NA TGTGCCAGCCGCCCGTCCGGGAACGAGCAGTACTTC CASRPSGNEQYF
NA TRBJ1-5 TRBV23-1 NA TGCGCCAGCAGTCGGTCAGATTATAGCAATCAGCCCCAGCATTTT CASSRSDYSNQPQHF